This record concerns one TCR beta chain sequence. Its antigen is as yet unknown. These data are taken from a study of monozygotic twins with inflammatory bowel disease. The UMIs carried a 6-nucleotide sample barcode, and they were added by template switching. TCRdb re-analyzed the 5' RACE reads; it lists each CDR3 protein once, without DNA. The sample has some 150,000 distinct CDR3 sequences. Study observations and caveats: Healthy twins shared more clonotypes with others than IBD patients, most markedly active ones.

Sequenced sample: blood. This receptor was obtained from a human donor with ulcerative colitis or Crohn's disease, or a healthy co-twin of an affected twin (not recorded which).

CDR3 protein: CSVALAKSSYEQYF. V gene TRBV29-1 combines with J gene TRBJ2-7; TCRdb lists TRBD2, though no DNA is available to test this call. This CDR3 is 14 amino acids long. Germline V gene sequence: CDR1 SQVTM, CDR2 ANQGSEA.